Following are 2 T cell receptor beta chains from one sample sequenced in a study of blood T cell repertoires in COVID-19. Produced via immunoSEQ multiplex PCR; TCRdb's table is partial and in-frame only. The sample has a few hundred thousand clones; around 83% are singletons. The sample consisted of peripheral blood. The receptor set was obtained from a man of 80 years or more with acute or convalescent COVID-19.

CDR3: CASSLKTGGAGTDTQYF. In nucleotides, the CDR3 is TGTGCCAGCAGCTTGAAAACAGGGGGAGCGGGCACAGATACGCAGTATTTT. The chain combines TRBV5-6 with TRBJ2-3; TRBD1 matches 8 bases. After removal of 1 base from V and 1 base from J, the junction contained 8 bases not matched to a gene. CDR3 length: 17 amino acids. Germline CDR1 SGHDT, CDR2 YYEEEE.

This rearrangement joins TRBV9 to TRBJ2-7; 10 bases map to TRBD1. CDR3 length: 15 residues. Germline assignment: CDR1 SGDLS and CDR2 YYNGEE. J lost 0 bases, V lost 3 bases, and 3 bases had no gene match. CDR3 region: CASSAGDRGSYEQYF. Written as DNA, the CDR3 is TGTGCCAGCAGCGCGGGGGACAGGGGCTCCTACGAGCAGTACTTC.